This is a list of T cell receptor beta chains from one sample in a study of identical twins. TCRdb fed the 5' RACE reads into MiXCR, producing one record per CDR3 protein. The table records 150,000 or so distinct CDR3 sequences, approximately 3.5% of them present only once. The sequencing sample was made of memory T cells sorted from blood. These receptors originate from a young man in good health. Each CDR3 is given with its conserved first and last residue. The D gene is left open where the match is weak. Size is stated for part of the rows, as once, few or many counts, or as a class when the clone is expanded.

D gene	V gene	clone size	J gene	CDR3 protein	CDR3 DNA
TRBD1	TRBV6-1	many	TRBJ1-5	CASSPGQNSNQPQHF	TGTGCCAGCAGTCCGGGACAGAATAGCAATCAGCCCCAGCATTTT
NA	TRBV27	many	TRBJ1-5	CASRLIQGGNQPQHF	TGTGCCAGCCGATTAATACAGGGAGGCAATCAGCCCCAGCATTTT
NA	TRBV6-1	few	TRBJ1-3	CASRTGSRENTIYF	TGTGCCAGCAGAACAGGGTCGAGGGAAAACACCATATATTTT
NA	TRBV7-6	many	TRBJ2-3	CASSWNPAYTDTQYF	TGTGCCAGCAGCTGGAATCCAGCTTACACAGATACGCAGTATTTT
NA	TRBV28	many	TRBJ1-1	CASRLKTGDGTEAFF	TGTGCCAGCAGGCTTAAGACAGGTGATGGCACTGAAGCTTTCTTT
NA	TRBV6-5	many	TRBJ2-7	CASSYSADTYEQYF	TGTGCCAGCAGTTACTCAGCCGATACCTACGAGCAGTACTTC
TRBD2	TRBV29-1	few	TRBJ2-1	CSVVSGRAGAYNEQFF	TGCAGCGTTGTTAGCGGGAGGGCCGGGGCCTACAATGAGCAGTTCTTC
TRBD1	TRBV5-1	many	TRBJ2-7	CASSNEQGAAPSEQYF	TGCGCCAGCAGCAACGAACAGGGGGCAGCCCCCTCCGAGCAGTACTTC
NA	TRBV5-5	many	TRBJ2-1	CASSRGPINSAGGDEQFF	TGTGCCAGCAGCCGAGGCCCTATAAATTCCGCAGGGGGGGATGAGCAGTTCTTC
NA	TRBV6-2/TRBV6-3	many	TRBJ2-6	CASRRRASGANVLTF	TGTGCCAGCAGACGTCGTGCGTCTGGGGCCAACGTCCTGACTTTC
TRBD2	TRBV20-1	many	TRBJ2-7	CSARAPGLGAYEQYF	TGCAGTGCTAGGGCCCCGGGACTAGGGGCCTACGAGCAGTACTTC
NA	TRBV20-1	many	TRBJ2-1	CSARWGRSNEQFF	TGCAGTGCTAGATGGGGGCGGAGCAATGAGCAGTTCTTC
TRBD2	TRBV10-3	many	TRBJ2-3	CATYSGRGTDTQYF	TGTGCCACCTATAGCGGGAGGGGAACAGATACGCAGTATTTT
NA	TRBV20-1	many	TRBJ1-2	CSAPGPGTYGYTF	TGCAGTGCCCCCGGCCCAGGGACCTATGGCTACACCTTC
NA	TRBV12-3/TRBV12-4	many	TRBJ1-2	CASRTTAGPLANYGYTF	TGTGCCAGCAGAACTACCGCGGGACCTCTAGCTAACTATGGCTACACCTTC
TRBD2	TRBV28	many	TRBJ2-7	CASSLSGRVTYEQYF	TGTGCCAGCAGTTTAAGCGGGAGAGTAACCTACGAGCAGTACTTC
NA	TRBV7-9	many	TRBJ1-2	CASSLNDYGYTF	TGTGCCAGCAGCTTAAACGATTATGGCTACACCTTC
NA	TRBV5-6	many	TRBJ1-1	CASSHTGQGGTEAFF	TGTGCCAGCAGCCATACAGGGCAAGGAGGCACTGAAGCTTTCTTT
NA	TRBV24-1	many	TRBJ1-1	CATSDPNAGGTEAFF	TGTGCCACCAGTGATCCCAACGCCGGGGGCACTGAAGCTTTCTTT
TRBD1	TRBV20-1	many	TRBJ1-2	CSARTPGQVHGYTF	TGCAGTGCTAGGACTCCGGGACAGGTTCATGGCTACACCTTC
NA	TRBV11-2	many	TRBJ2-1	CASKKEEQFF	TGTGCCAGTAAAAAGGAGGAGCAGTTCTTC
NA	TRBV27	many	TRBJ2-5	CASSLGPGEETQYF	TGTGCCAGCAGTTTGGGGCCGGGGGAAGAGACCCAGTACTTC
TRBD2	TRBV29-1	many	TRBJ2-1	CSESGTSGRQFF	TGCAGCGAATCCGGGACTAGCGGGAGACAGTTCTTC
TRBD2	TRBV3-1	many	TRBJ2-3	CASSLGSGGRTDTQYF	TGTGCCAGCAGCCTCGGATCGGGAGGAAGGACAGATACGCAGTATTTT
NA	TRBV7-9	many	TRBJ2-7	CASSTRDQGYEQYF	TGTGCCAGCAGCACCCGGGACCAAGGATACGAGCAGTACTTC
NA	TRBV6-5	NA	TRBJ2-2	CASSYYGGNTGELFF	TGTGCCAGCAGTTACTACGGGGGCAACACCGGGGAGCTGTTTTTT
NA	TRBV11-2	many	TRBJ2-7	CASSGGLLGEQYF	TGTGCCAGCAGCGGAGGACTATTAGGCGAGCAGTACTTC
NA	TRBV5-1	many	TRBJ2-7	CASSPEYQLRAYEQYF	TGCGCCAGCAGCCCGGAATATCAGCTAAGGGCCTACGAGCAGTACTTC
NA	TRBV12-3/TRBV12-4	many	TRBJ1-2	CASSLAPGSYGYTF	TGTGCCAGCAGTTTAGCGCCGGGGAGCTATGGCTACACCTTC
TRBD1	TRBV4-2	few	TRBJ1-1	CASSQRGQGGDTEAFF	TGTGCCAGCAGCCAAAGGGGACAGGGAGGTGACACTGAAGCTTTCTTT
TRBD2	TRBV28	many	TRBJ2-3	CASSPRDYQSTDTQYF	TGTGCCAGCAGTCCAAGGGACTACCAGAGCACAGATACGCAGTATTTT
NA	TRBV9	many	TRBJ2-1	CASSVGNSGQKEQFF	TGTGCCAGCAGCGTAGGAAATAGCGGCCAAAAAGAGCAGTTCTTC
TRBD1	TRBV11-1	NA	TRBJ1-2	CASSLGQGEIYGYTF	TGTGCCAGCAGCCTAGGACAGGGCGAAATCTATGGCTACACCTTC
NA	TRBV5-5	many	TRBJ1-2	CASSLESWGDYGYTF	TGTGCCAGCAGCTTGGAGTCCTGGGGGGACTATGGCTACACCTTC
NA	TRBV27	many	TRBJ2-5	CASSLWGVPTQETQYF	TGTGCCAGCAGTCTCTGGGGGGTCCCCACCCAAGAGACCCAGTACTTC
TRBD1	TRBV10-3	many	TRBJ1-4	CAISETGANEKLFF	TGTGCCATCAGTGAGACAGGGGCCAATGAAAAACTGTTTTTT
TRBD1	TRBV11-2	few	TRBJ2-1	CASSLGSGTGVRAYNEQFF	TGTGCCAGCAGCTTAGGGTCTGGGACAGGGGTAAGAGCTTACAATGAGCAGTTCTTC
TRBD1	TRBV12-3/TRBV12-4	many	TRBJ1-1	CASSPRQGAFAEAFF	TGTGCCAGCAGTCCTCGACAGGGTGCTTTCGCTGAAGCTTTCTTT
TRBD2	TRBV24-1	many	TRBJ2-5	CATSEGGLGQETQYF	TGTGCCACCAGTGAAGGGGGACTAGGGCAAGAGACCCAGTACTTC
TRBD2	TRBV29-1	many	TRBJ2-5	CSVEDLAGGGETQYF	TGCAGCGTTGAAGACCTAGCGGGAGGAGGAGAGACCCAGTACTTC
NA	TRBV6-2/TRBV6-3	many	TRBJ2-5	CASSYIWERETQYF	TGTGCCAGCAGTTACATCTGGGAGAGGGAGACCCAGTACTTC
NA	TRBV7-6	few	TRBJ2-3	CASSLDPKRGGSDTQYF	TGTGCCAGCAGCTTAGACCCTAAGCGCGGAGGTTCAGATACGCAGTATTTT
NA	TRBV24-1	many	TRBJ2-4	CATSEGKNRNIQYF	TGTGCCACCAGTGAAGGGAAAAATCGGAACATTCAGTACTTC
NA	TRBV5-8	many	TRBJ2-1	CASSPGGPFYNEQFF	TGTGCCAGCAGCCCCGGAGGCCCTTTCTACAATGAGCAGTTCTTC
TRBD2	TRBV20-1	NA	TRBJ2-1	CSAREREEYNEQFF	TGCAGTGCTAGAGAGCGGGAGGAGTACAATGAGCAGTTCTTC
NA	TRBV20-1	many	TRBJ2-1	CSARESGNEQFF	TGCAGTGCTAGAGAATCGGGTAATGAGCAGTTCTTC
NA	TRBV7-8	many	TRBJ2-3	CASSLRRIADTQYF	TGTGCCAGCAGCCTCCGAAGGATTGCAGATACGCAGTATTTT
TRBD1	TRBV30	many	TRBJ2-3	CAWEPGTGSLTDTQYF	TGTGCCTGGGAGCCAGGGACAGGGAGCCTCACAGATACGCAGTATTTT
NA	TRBV5-1	many	TRBJ2-4	CASSLDAGLAKNIQYF	TGCGCCAGCAGCTTGGACGCGGGTCTCGCCAAAAACATTCAGTACTTC
NA	TRBV4-1	many	TRBJ2-1	CASSQKSRSSYNEQFF	TGCGCCAGCAGCCAAAAAAGCCGGAGCTCCTACAATGAGCAGTTCTTC
NA	TRBV20-1	many	TRBJ2-5	CSARDRQSQETQYF	TGCAGTGCTAGAGATCGACAGAGCCAAGAGACCCAGTACTTC